A selection of T cell receptor beta chains follows, all from one sample in a study of control samples from healthy donors and cancer patients. Profiling relied on immunoSEQ multiplex PCR, and the TCRdb table lists in-frame clones only, not all of them. Here the sample spans roughly 100,000 clones, around 88% being singletons. The specimen sequenced was PBMCs. Source of these receptors: a man aged 55 to 69 with lung cancer. Both conserved end residues are part of each CDR3. The order of the fields is clone size, D gene, V gene, J gene, CDR3 protein, CDR3 DNA. The D gene is left open where the match is weak. Not all rows give a size; the values are once, few, many and, for expanded clones, a class.

abundance: NA; d_gene: NA; v_gene: TRBV2; j_gene: TRBJ1-6; CDR3aa: CASSGAENSPLHF; CDR3nt: TGTGCCAGCAGTGGGGCAGAGAACTCACCCCTCCACTTT
abundance: NA; d_gene: TRBD1; v_gene: TRBV27; j_gene: TRBJ2-7; CDR3aa: CASSKGDRDDHEQYF; CDR3nt: TGTGCCAGCAGTAAGGGGGACAGGGACGACCACGAGCAGTACTTC
abundance: NA; d_gene: NA; v_gene: TRBV24-1; j_gene: TRBJ2-5; CDR3aa: CATSQPKGAQETQYF; CDR3nt: TGTGCCACCAGCCAACCCAAAGGAGCGCAGGAGACCCAGTACTTC
abundance: NA; d_gene: NA; v_gene: TRBV6-6; j_gene: TRBJ1-2; CDR3aa: CASSDQYSYGYTF; CDR3nt: TGTGCCAGCAGTGATCAGTATTCCTATGGCTACACCTTC
abundance: NA; d_gene: NA; v_gene: TRBV30; j_gene: TRBJ2-1; CDR3aa: CAWSLDASLYYEQFF; CDR3nt: TGTGCCTGGAGTCTTGATGCGTCCCTTTATTATGAGCAGTTCTTC
abundance: NA; d_gene: NA; v_gene: TRBV5-6; j_gene: TRBJ2-3; CDR3aa: CASSFWAVGRTDTQYF; CDR3nt: TGTGCCAGCAGCTTTTGGGCCGTGGGGCGAACAGATACGCAGTATTTT
abundance: NA; d_gene: NA; v_gene: TRBV5-8; j_gene: TRBJ2-3; CDR3aa: CASSLSRANTDTQYF; CDR3nt: TGTGCCAGCAGCTTATCCCGGGCGAACACAGATACGCAGTATTTT
abundance: NA; d_gene: NA; v_gene: TRBV4-1; j_gene: TRBJ2-3; CDR3aa: CASSQEATSTDTQYF; CDR3nt: TGCGCCAGCAGCCAAGAAGCAACCAGCACAGATACGCAGTATTTT
abundance: NA; d_gene: TRBD1; v_gene: TRBV12-5; j_gene: TRBJ1-2; CDR3aa: CASGSLTGGARGLYGYTF; CDR3nt: TGTGCTAGTGGTTCCCTGACAGGGGGCGCGCGGGGGCTCTATGGCTACACCTTC
abundance: NA; d_gene: NA; v_gene: TRBV10-3; j_gene: TRBJ1-5; CDR3aa: CAVGRQPQHF; CDR3nt: TGTGCCGTAGGGAGGCAGCCCCAGCATTTT
abundance: NA; d_gene: NA; v_gene: TRBV30; j_gene: TRBJ2-7; CDR3aa: CAWSVGGGWYF; CDR3nt: TGTGCCTGGAGTGTCGGAGGGGGTTGGTACTTC
abundance: NA; d_gene: NA; v_gene: TRBV5-4; j_gene: TRBJ2-1; CDR3aa: CASKPGTSRDSYNEQFF; CDR3nt: TGTGCCAGCAAGCCAGGAACTTCCCGGGACTCCTACAATGAGCAGTTCTTC
abundance: NA; d_gene: NA; v_gene: TRBV11-2; j_gene: TRBJ2-1; CDR3aa: CASRLSAGLYNEQFF; CDR3nt: TGTGCCAGCAGACTCTCTGCGGGGTTATACAATGAGCAGTTCTTC
abundance: NA; d_gene: NA; v_gene: TRBV5-5; j_gene: TRBJ2-7; CDR3aa: CASSLRGTHEQYF; CDR3nt: TGTGCCAGCAGCTTAAGGGGGACCCACGAGCAGTACTTC
abundance: NA; d_gene: NA; v_gene: TRBV5-1; j_gene: TRBJ2-7; CDR3aa: CASSNTGLSYEQYF; CDR3nt: TGCGCCAGCAGCAATACAGGGCTCTCCTACGAGCAGTACTTC
abundance: NA; d_gene: NA; v_gene: TRBV6-5; j_gene: TRBJ2-7; CDR3aa: CASRATQNEQYF; CDR3nt: TGTGCCAGCAGGGCGACCCAGAACGAGCAGTACTTC
abundance: NA; d_gene: TRBD2; v_gene: TRBV3-1/TRBV3-2; j_gene: TRBJ2-5; CDR3aa: CASSQGTSGQETQYF; CDR3nt: TGTGCCAGCAGCCAAGGGACTAGCGGTCAAGAGACCCAGTACTTC
abundance: NA; d_gene: NA; v_gene: TRBV3-1/TRBV3-2; j_gene: TRBJ2-3; CDR3aa: CASSQVWGVTDTQYF; CDR3nt: TGTGCCAGCAGCCAAGTGTGGGGTGTCACAGATACGCAGTATTTT
abundance: NA; d_gene: TRBD1; v_gene: TRBV29-1; j_gene: TRBJ1-2; CDR3aa: CSVTGTGAGGYTF; CDR3nt: TGCAGCGTAACCGGGACAGGGGCCGGTGGCTACACCTTC
abundance: NA; d_gene: TRBD1; v_gene: TRBV5-5; j_gene: TRBJ2-5; CDR3aa: CASSLVGQGVGETQYF; CDR3nt: TGTGCCAGCAGCTTGGTAGGACAGGGAGTGGGGGAGACCCAGTACTTC
abundance: few; d_gene: TRBD1; v_gene: TRBV3-1/TRBV3-2; j_gene: TRBJ1-2; CDR3aa: CASSFKDRPVTYGYTF; CDR3nt: TGTGCCAGCAGCTTTAAGGACAGGCCGGTAACCTATGGCTACACCTTC
abundance: NA; d_gene: NA; v_gene: TRBV30; j_gene: TRBJ1-5; CDR3aa: CAWSVQGNSNQPQHF; CDR3nt: TGTGCCTGGAGTGTCCAGGGTAATAGCAATCAGCCCCAGCATTTT
abundance: NA; d_gene: NA; v_gene: TRBV9; j_gene: TRBJ1-2; CDR3aa: CASSVGGLYGYTF; CDR3nt: TGTGCCAGCAGCGTTGGGGGTCTCTATGGCTACACCTTC
abundance: NA; d_gene: NA; v_gene: TRBV4-1; j_gene: TRBJ1-6; CDR3aa: CASSQEFDSPLHF; CDR3nt: TGCGCCAGCAGCCAAGAATTCGATTCACCCCTCCACTTT
abundance: once; d_gene: NA; v_gene: TRBV24-1; j_gene: TRBJ1-6; CDR3aa: CATSDLKGPDNSPLHF; CDR3nt: TGTGCCACCAGTGATTTAAAGGGGCCTGATAATTCACCCCTCCACTTT
abundance: few; d_gene: NA; v_gene: TRBV5-4; j_gene: TRBJ1-1; CDR3aa: CASSLALGQNTEAFF; CDR3nt: TGTGCCAGCAGCTTGGCCTTGGGACAGAACACTGAAGCTTTCTTT
abundance: NA; d_gene: NA; v_gene: TRBV7-2; j_gene: TRBJ2-7; CDR3aa: CASSFTSYGTYEQYF; CDR3nt: TGTGCCAGCAGCTTTACTTCCTACGGCACCTACGAGCAGTACTTC
abundance: once; d_gene: NA; v_gene: TRBV30; j_gene: TRBJ2-2; CDR3aa: CAWSAGAGELFF; CDR3nt: TGTGCCTGGAGTGCGGGGGCCGGGGAGCTGTTTTTT
abundance: NA; d_gene: NA; v_gene: TRBV24-1; j_gene: TRBJ1-2; CDR3aa: CATSAGQGWGYTF; CDR3nt: TGTGCCACCAGTGCTGGGCAGGGATGGGGCTACACCTTC
abundance: NA; d_gene: TRBD1; v_gene: TRBV7-9; j_gene: TRBJ2-1; CDR3aa: CASSQLWMTGEGTNEQFF; CDR3nt: TGTGCCAGCAGCCAGCTGTGGATGACAGGGGAAGGTACAAATGAGCAGTTCTTC
abundance: NA; d_gene: TRBD2; v_gene: TRBV19; j_gene: TRBJ2-5; CDR3aa: CASSRHGLAGSQETQYF; CDR3nt: TGTGCCAGTAGTAGGCATGGACTAGCGGGGTCACAAGAGACCCAGTACTTC
abundance: NA; d_gene: NA; v_gene: TRBV7-3; j_gene: TRBJ2-7; CDR3aa: CASSLSPGNEQYF; CDR3nt: TGTGCCAGCAGCTTATCCCCAGGGAACGAGCAGTACTTC
abundance: NA; d_gene: TRBD2; v_gene: TRBV6-4; j_gene: TRBJ2-2; CDR3aa: CASSDHHSGTNTGELFF; CDR3nt: TGTGCCAGCAGTGACCATCACAGCGGGACCAACACCGGGGAGCTGTTTTTT
abundance: NA; d_gene: NA; v_gene: TRBV7-9; j_gene: TRBJ1-5; CDR3aa: CASSPGGYPYEAQHF; CDR3nt: TGTGCCAGCAGCCCCGGGGGATACCCCTACGAGGCCCAGCATTTT
abundance: NA; d_gene: TRBD1; v_gene: TRBV9; j_gene: TRBJ1-1; CDR3aa: CASSVGQGVQGTEAFF; CDR3nt: TGTGCCAGCAGCGTAGGACAGGGGGTGCAAGGTACTGAAGCTTTCTTT
abundance: NA; d_gene: NA; v_gene: TRBV20-1; j_gene: TRBJ1-4; CDR3aa: CSAERGEKLFF; CDR3nt: TGCAGTGCTGAAAGGGGTGAAAAACTGTTTTTT
abundance: once; d_gene: NA; v_gene: TRBV24-1; j_gene: TRBJ1-2; CDR3aa: CATSVWTNYGYTF; CDR3nt: TGTGCCACCAGTGTCTGGACTAACTATGGCTACACCTTC
abundance: NA; d_gene: NA; v_gene: TRBV6-6; j_gene: TRBJ2-2; CDR3aa: CASSRTSYTGELFF; CDR3nt: TGTGCCAGCAGCCGTACCAGTTACACCGGGGAGCTGTTTTTT
abundance: NA; d_gene: NA; v_gene: TRBV7-3; j_gene: TRBJ2-1; CDR3aa: CASSLQVRDEQFF; CDR3nt: TGTGCCAGCAGCTTGCAGGTTCGGGATGAGCAGTTCTTC
abundance: NA; d_gene: NA; v_gene: TRBV30; j_gene: TRBJ1-5; CDR3aa: CAWSRSGNQPQHF; CDR3nt: TGTGCCTGGAGTAGGTCGGGGAATCAGCCCCAGCATTTT
abundance: NA; d_gene: NA; v_gene: TRBV7-9; j_gene: TRBJ1-2; CDR3aa: CASSLGPGNGYTF; CDR3nt: TGTGCCAGCAGCTTAGGTCCAGGCAATGGCTACACCTTC
abundance: many; d_gene: TRBD1; v_gene: TRBV2; j_gene: TRBJ1-1; CDR3aa: CASSEEGRGQAEAFF; CDR3nt: TGTGCCAGCAGTGAAGAGGGCAGGGGGCAGGCTGAAGCTTTCTTT
abundance: NA; d_gene: NA; v_gene: TRBV18; j_gene: TRBJ2-2; CDR3aa: CASSPLNTGELFF; CDR3nt: TGTGCCAGCTCACCACTTAACACCGGGGAGCTGTTTTTT
abundance: NA; d_gene: TRBD2; v_gene: TRBV3-1/TRBV3-2; j_gene: TRBJ2-4; CDR3aa: CASSQQMGLAGNIQYF; CDR3nt: TGTGCCAGCAGCCAACAGATGGGACTAGCGGGCAACATTCAGTACTTC
abundance: NA; d_gene: TRBD1; v_gene: TRBV4-1; j_gene: TRBJ2-3; CDR3aa: CASSQGGTGTGGTDTQYF; CDR3nt: TGCGCCAGCAGCCAAGGGGGGACCGGGACAGGGGGAACAGATACGCAGTATTTT
abundance: few; d_gene: NA; v_gene: TRBV7-3; j_gene: TRBJ2-3; CDR3aa: CASSSSGRGDTQYF; CDR3nt: TGTGCCAGCAGCTCAAGCGGGCGCGGCGATACGCAGTATTTT
abundance: NA; d_gene: NA; v_gene: TRBV7-2; j_gene: TRBJ2-1; CDR3aa: CASSSLMVSYNEQFF; CDR3nt: TGTGCCAGCAGCTCCCTGATGGTCTCCTACAATGAGCAGTTCTTC
abundance: NA; d_gene: TRBD1; v_gene: TRBV24-1; j_gene: TRBJ2-6; CDR3aa: CATSESPGQGISGANVLTF; CDR3nt: TGTGCCACCAGTGAGTCACCGGGACAGGGAATTTCTGGGGCCAACGTCCTGACTTTC
abundance: few; d_gene: TRBD1; v_gene: TRBV5-4; j_gene: TRBJ1-1; CDR3aa: CASSWGTGVWTEAFF; CDR3nt: TGTGCCAGCAGCTGGGGGACAGGGGTTTGGACTGAAGCTTTCTTT